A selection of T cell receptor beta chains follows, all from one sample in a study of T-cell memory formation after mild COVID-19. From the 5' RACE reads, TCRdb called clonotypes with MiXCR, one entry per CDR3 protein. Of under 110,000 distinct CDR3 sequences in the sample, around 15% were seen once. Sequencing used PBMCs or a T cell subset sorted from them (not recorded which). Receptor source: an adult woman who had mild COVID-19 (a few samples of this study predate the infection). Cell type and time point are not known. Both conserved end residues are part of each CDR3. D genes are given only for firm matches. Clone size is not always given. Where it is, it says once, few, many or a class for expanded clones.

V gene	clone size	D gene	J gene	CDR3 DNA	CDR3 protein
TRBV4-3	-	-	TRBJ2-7	TGCGCCAGCAGCCTTATAGCCCGGGCTGCCTACGAGCAGTACTTC	CASSLIARAAYEQYF
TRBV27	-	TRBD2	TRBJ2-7	TGTGCCAGCAGTAGTAGCGGGAGGGCAGGGGAGCAGTACTTC	CASSSSGRAGEQYF
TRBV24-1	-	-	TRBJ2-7	TGTGCCACCAGTGATTTTGGGTCCTACGAGCAGTACTTC	CATSDFGSYEQYF
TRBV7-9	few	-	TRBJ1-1	TGTGCCAGCAGCGGCCGACCGAACACTGAAGCTTTCTTT	CASSGRPNTEAFF
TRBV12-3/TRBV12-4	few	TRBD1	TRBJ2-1	TGTGCCAGCAGTTGGACAGGGGACGGTGAGCAGTTCTTC	CASSWTGDGEQFF
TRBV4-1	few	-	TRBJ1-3	TGCGCCAGCAGCCAAGTGGAAGGGGACGACTCTGGAAACACCATATATTTT	CASSQVEGDDSGNTIYF
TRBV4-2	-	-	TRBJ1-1	TGTGCCAGCAGCCAAGGGGGTGTAATAAGGCAAGGGGTTATGAACACTGAAGCTTTCTTT	CASSQGGVIRQGVMNTEAFF
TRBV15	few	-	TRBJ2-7	TGTGCCACCAGCTCCCGGGACACCTACGAGCAGTACTTC	CATSSRDTYEQYF
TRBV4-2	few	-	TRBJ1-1	TGTGCCAGCAGTTACTCCGGGACCAACACTGAAGCTTTCTTT	CASSYSGTNTEAFF
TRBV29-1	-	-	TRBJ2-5	TGCAGCGTTGAAGATTTCTCGGTATCAGGTGAAGAGACCCAGTACTTC	CSVEDFSVSGEETQYF
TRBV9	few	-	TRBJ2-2	TGTGCCAGCAGCGTACTGGCCGGGGAGCTGTTTTTT	CASSVLAGELFF
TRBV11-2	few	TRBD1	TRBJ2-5	TGTGCCAGCAGCTTAGGGCCGGGACAGGGGAGAGAGACCCAGTACTTC	CASSLGPGQGRETQYF
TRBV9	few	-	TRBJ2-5	TGTGCCAGCAGCCCTTGGGGCAGCGGAGAAGAGACCCAGTACTTC	CASSPWGSGEETQYF
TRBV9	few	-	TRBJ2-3	TGTGCCAGCAGCGTGAGTGTAGGTGGCACAGATACGCAGTATTTT	CASSVSVGGTDTQYF
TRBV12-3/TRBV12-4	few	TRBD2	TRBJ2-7	TGTGCCAGCAGTTCCACCCCGGGACTAGCCCGAAGTACAACGAACGAGCAGTACTTC	CASSSTPGLARSTTNEQYF
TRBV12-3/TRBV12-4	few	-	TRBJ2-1	TGTGCCAGCAGTCCTCCAAACAATGAGCAGTTCTTC	CASSPPNNEQFF
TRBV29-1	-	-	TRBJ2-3	TGCAGCCTTCCGGGGGCAGATACGCAGTATTTT	CSLPGADTQYF
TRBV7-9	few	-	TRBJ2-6	TGTGCCAGCCCCGGGGCCAACGTCCTGACTTTC	CASPGANVLTF
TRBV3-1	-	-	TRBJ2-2	TGTGCCAGCAGCCAAGTGAGGACCGGGGAGCTGTTTTTT	CASSQVRTGELFF
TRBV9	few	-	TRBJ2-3	TGTGCCAGCAGCGAGTTTGGGTTGGGCAGCACAGATACGCAGTATTTT	CASSEFGLGSTDTQYF
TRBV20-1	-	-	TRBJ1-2	TGCAGTGCTGAAGGGGTTTGGGAGGGGAACTATGGCTACACCTTC	CSAEGVWEGNYGYTF
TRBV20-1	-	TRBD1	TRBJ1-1	TGCAGTGCTCGACAGGGGAATGGGAACACTGAAGCTTTCTTT	CSARQGNGNTEAFF
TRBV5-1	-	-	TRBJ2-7	TGCGCCAGCAGGACAGAAGGGACCTACGAGCAGTACTTC	CASRTEGTYEQYF
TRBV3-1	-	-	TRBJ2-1	TGTGCCAGCAGCCAAGAATCCCGGGCCTACAATGAGCAGTTCTTC	CASSQESRAYNEQFF
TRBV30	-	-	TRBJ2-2	TGTGCCTGGACCCCTCAGATGGAGGAGCTGTTTTTT	CAWTPQMEELFF
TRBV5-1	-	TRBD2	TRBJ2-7	TGCGCCAGCAGCCCCGGTATCAGACTAGCGGAGCCCTACGAGCAGTACTTC	CASSPGIRLAEPYEQYF
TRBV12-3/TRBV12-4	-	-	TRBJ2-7	TGTGCCAGCAGCCCGGTGACGGGGTGGCTCTACGAGCAGTACTTC	CASSPVTGWLYEQYF
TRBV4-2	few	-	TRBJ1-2	TGTGCCAGCAGCCAAGATCTTGTGCGGGAGGGCTACACCTTC	CASSQDLVREGYTF
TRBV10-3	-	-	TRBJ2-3	TGTGCCATCAGTGAGCCGGTATATGGGAGCACAGATACGCAGTATTTT	CAISEPVYGSTDTQYF
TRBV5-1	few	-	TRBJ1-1	TGCGCCAGCAGCTTCCGGGACACGAACACTGAAGCTTTCTTT	CASSFRDTNTEAFF
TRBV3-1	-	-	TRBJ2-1	TGTGCCAGCAGCCAAGAGGAAGGGGGACTGTACAATGAGCAGTTCTTC	CASSQEEGGLYNEQFF
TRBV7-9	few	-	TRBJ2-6	TGTGCCAGCAGCTTGTTAGCCAACGTCCTGACTTTC	CASSLLANVLTF
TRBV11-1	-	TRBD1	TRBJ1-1	TGTGCCAGCAGCTCCTCAAGACAGGGGTACACTGAAGCTTTCTTT	CASSSSRQGYTEAFF
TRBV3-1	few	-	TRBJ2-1	TGTGCCAGCAGCCAAGTCGGGGGACCGCGGATTGAGCAGTTCTTC	CASSQVGGPRIEQFF
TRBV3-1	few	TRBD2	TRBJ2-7	TGTGCCAGCAGCGGACGGGGAGGGCAACTCTACGAGCAGTACTTC	CASSGRGGQLYEQYF
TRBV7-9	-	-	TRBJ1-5	TGTGCCAGCAGTTCTAGTACGTCCAATCAGCCCCAGCATTTT	CASSSSTSNQPQHF
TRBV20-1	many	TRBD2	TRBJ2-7	TGCAGTGCTAGTACCGGGACTAGCGGGTACGAGCAGTACTTC	CSASTGTSGYEQYF
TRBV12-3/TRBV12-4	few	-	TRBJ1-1	TGTGCCAGCAGTTTAAGGCAGGGGTGGTCCACTGAAGCTTTCTTT	CASSLRQGWSTEAFF
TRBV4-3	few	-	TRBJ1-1	TGCGCCAGCAGCCCCTCTGGGAGGAACACTGAAGCTTTCTTT	CASSPSGRNTEAFF
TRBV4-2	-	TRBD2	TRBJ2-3	TGTGCCAGCAGCCAAGAATCGGGGCGGGGGGGCTCAGATACGCAGTATTTT	CASSQESGRGGSDTQYF
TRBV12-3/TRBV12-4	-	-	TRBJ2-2	TGTGCCAGCAGCCACGGGGCACTCGGGGAGCTGTTTTTT	CASSHGALGELFF
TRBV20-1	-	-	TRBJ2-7	TGCAGTGCTAGAGCTTACGGAACCTACGAGCAGTACTTC	CSARAYGTYEQYF
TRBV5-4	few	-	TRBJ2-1	TGTGCCAGCAGCTTGTCGTACGGGGAGCAGTTCTTC	CASSLSYGEQFF
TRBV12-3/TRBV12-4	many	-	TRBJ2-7	TGTGCCAGCAGTTTGGACAGCTCCTACGAGCAGTACTTC	CASSLDSSYEQYF
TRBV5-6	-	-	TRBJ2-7	TGTGCCAGCAGCTTGGGCGGCCTCGACGAGCAGTACTTC	CASSLGGLDEQYF
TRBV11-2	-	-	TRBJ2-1	TGTGCCAGCAGCCGCGGAGGGGCCAAGGGCAATGAGCAGTTCTTC	CASSRGGAKGNEQFF
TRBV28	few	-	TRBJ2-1	TGTGCCAGCAGTACCCAGGGGAATGAGCAGTTCTTC	CASSTQGNEQFF
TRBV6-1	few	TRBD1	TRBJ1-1	TGTGCCAGCAGTCGGGAAGCCGGGACAGGAGATGAAGCTTTCTTT	CASSREAGTGDEAFF
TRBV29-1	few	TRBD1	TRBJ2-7	TGCAGCGTTGAATCCGAGGGCACAGGGGTGTACGAGCAGTACTTC	CSVESEGTGVYEQYF
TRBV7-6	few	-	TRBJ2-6	TGTGCCAGCAGCTACGGGTCTACTGGGGCCAACGTCCTGACTTTC	CASSYGSTGANVLTF
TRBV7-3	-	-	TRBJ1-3	TGTGCCAGCAGCTTAAGGGGGCTTTCTGGAAACACCATATATTTT	CASSLRGLSGNTIYF
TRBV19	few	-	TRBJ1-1	TGTGCCAGTAGTATAAGAGAGAACACTGAAGCTTTCTTT	CASSIRENTEAFF
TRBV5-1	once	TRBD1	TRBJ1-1	TGCGCTAGCAGCAAAGGACAGGGAAGCACTGAAGCTTTCTTT	CASSKGQGSTEAFF
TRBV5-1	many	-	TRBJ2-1	TGCGCCAGCAGCTTCGAAACGAAACACAATGAGCAGTTCTTC	CASSFETKHNEQFF
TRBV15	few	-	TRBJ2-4	TGTGCCACCAGCAGAGCCCACCTAGGTTCGGAAAACATTCAGTACTTC	CATSRAHLGSENIQYF